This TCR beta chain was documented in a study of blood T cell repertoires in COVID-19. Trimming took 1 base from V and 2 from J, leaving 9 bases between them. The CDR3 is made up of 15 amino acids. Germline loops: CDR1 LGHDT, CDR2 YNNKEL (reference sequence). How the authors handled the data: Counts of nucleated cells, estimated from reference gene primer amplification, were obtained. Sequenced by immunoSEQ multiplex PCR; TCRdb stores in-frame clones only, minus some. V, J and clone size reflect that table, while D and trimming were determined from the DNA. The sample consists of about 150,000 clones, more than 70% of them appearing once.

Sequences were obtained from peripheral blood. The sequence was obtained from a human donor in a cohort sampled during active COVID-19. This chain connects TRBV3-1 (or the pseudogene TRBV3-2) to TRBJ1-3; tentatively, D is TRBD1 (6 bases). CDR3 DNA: TGTGCCAGCAGCCAAGCCCAGGGGCCTGGAAACACCATATATTTT. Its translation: CASSQAQGPGNTIYF.